The T cell receptor beta chain described here comes from a study of blood T cell repertoires in COVID-19. Study-level information: From T cells, B-cell-depleted T cells, or PBMCs came the material, which was cDNA or gDNA.

Original data processing: Using reference gene primer amplification, nucleated cell counts were estimated. The repertoire was sequenced with immunoSEQ multiplex PCR; TCRdb's copy has only in-frame clones and lacks some. That table is the source of V, J and clone size, and D and trimming were worked out from the DNA. The data show 95,000 to 150,000 clones, with 92% seen just once and approximately 2% held by the top ten. V was pared by 4 bases and J by 5 bases, with 19 bases of the junction left unmatched. CDR1 and CDR2 (germline): MNHEY, SMNVEV (reference sequence). CDR3 length: 19 residues. Seattle patients were enrolled while actively infected and followed longitudinally.

Sample: peripheral blood. J is TRBJ2-5 and V is TRBV27; 10 nucleotides agree with TRBD2. The sequence derives from a man aged 50 or older with COVID-19, enrolled during active disease. DNA of the CDR3: TGTGCCAGCAGTTCCCTCGGGGCTAGCGGGGGAAGAGGGTTTGAGACCCAGTACTTC. This encodes CASSSLGASGGRGFETQYF.